This TCR beta chain was sequenced during a study of blood T cell repertoires in COVID-19. Background on the study: PBMCs, B-cell-depleted T cells, or T cells were the source of the cDNA or gDNA that made up the material.

Here immunoSEQ multiplex PCR was the method, and the copy in TCRdb shows in-frame clones only, minus some. The sample holds approximately 320,000 clones, around 85% seen once. This CDR3 has 16 residues. V gave up 0 bases and J gave up 4 bases; unmatched junction bases: 6. Germline-derived CDR1 and CDR2 are LGHDT and YNNKEL (reference sequence). Sequenced sample: peripheral blood. The clonotype comes from a human donor in a cohort sampled during active COVID-19. The chain combines TRBV3-1 (or the pseudogene TRBV3-2) with TRBJ2-3; TRBD1 agrees at 8 bases. As DNA, the CDR3 is TGTGCCAGCAGCCAAGAACACAGGGGGTGGTCAGATACGCAGTATTTT. Its protein product is CASSQEHRGWSDTQYF.